This T cell receptor (beta chain) emerged from a study of shared clonotypes between healthy human individuals. Notes on the study in general: A handful of donors showed sharing of around 5% of naive CD4 clonotypes.

Assay used: immunoSEQ multiplex PCR; TCRdb lists only in-frame clones, some missing. Here the sample spans around 2.1 million clones, roughly 95% being singletons. Note on this clone: The antigen is undetermined.

This CDR3 spans 13 amino acids. With 6 bases removed from V and 5 bases from J, the gap between germline ends came to 12 bases. In germline, CDR1 is ENHRY, CDR2 SYGVKD. Researchers partitioned CD4+ cells into CD45RA+ naive and CD45RA-negative memory subsets. The clonotype originates from a man aged 18 to 35 in good health. Input material: naive CD4+ T cells sorted from blood. The subset is: CD45RA+ positively selected. The gene calls are TRBV10-3 and TRBJ2-3; perhaps TRBD2 as D (6 bases). As DNA, the CDR3 is TGTGCCATCAGGCGACTAGTTAAAGATACGCAGTATTTT. Translation: CAIRRLVKDTQYF.